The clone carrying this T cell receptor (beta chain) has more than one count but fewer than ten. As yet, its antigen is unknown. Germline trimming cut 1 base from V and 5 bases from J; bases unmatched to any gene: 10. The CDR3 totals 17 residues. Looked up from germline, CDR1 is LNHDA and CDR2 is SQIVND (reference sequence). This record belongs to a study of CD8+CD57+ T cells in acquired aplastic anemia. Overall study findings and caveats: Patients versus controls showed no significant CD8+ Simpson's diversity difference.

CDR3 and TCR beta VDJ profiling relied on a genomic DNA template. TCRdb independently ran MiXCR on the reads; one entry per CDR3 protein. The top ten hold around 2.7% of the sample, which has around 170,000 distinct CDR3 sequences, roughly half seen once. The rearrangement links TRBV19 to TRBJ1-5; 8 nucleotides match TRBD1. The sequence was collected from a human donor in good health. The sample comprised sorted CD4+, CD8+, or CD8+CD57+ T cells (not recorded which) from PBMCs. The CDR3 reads CASSIAGQGRYHQPQHF. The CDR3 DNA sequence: TGTGCCAGTAGTATAGCCGGACAGGGACGTTACCATCAGCCCCAGCATTTT.